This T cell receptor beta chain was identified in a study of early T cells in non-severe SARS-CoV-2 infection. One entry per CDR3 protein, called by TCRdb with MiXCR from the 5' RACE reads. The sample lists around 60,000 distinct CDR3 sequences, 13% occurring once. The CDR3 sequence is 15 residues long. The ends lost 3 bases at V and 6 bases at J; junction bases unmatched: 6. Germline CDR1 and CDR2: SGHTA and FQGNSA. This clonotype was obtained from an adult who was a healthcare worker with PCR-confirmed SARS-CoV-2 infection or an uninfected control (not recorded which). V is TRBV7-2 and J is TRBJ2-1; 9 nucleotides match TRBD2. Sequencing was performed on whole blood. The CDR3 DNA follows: TGTGCCAGCAGCTTCTCAGGACTAGCGAGCAATGAGCAGTTCTTC. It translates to CASSFSGLASNEQFF.